A single sample gave rise to the 6 T cell receptor beta chains below, sequenced in a study of blood T cell repertoires in COVID-19. Profiling relied on immunoSEQ multiplex PCR, and the TCRdb table lists in-frame clones only, not all of them. The table lists 220,000 or so clones, 85% to 90% of them singletons, with around 0.8% in the top ten. The specimen sequenced was PBMCs or T cells enriched from blood (not recorded which). The receptors derive from a man over 45 who had been exposed to COVID-19.

J is TRBJ1-4 and V is TRBV28, with 7 bases aligning to TRBD1. Germline V CDR1 and CDR2: MDHEN, SYDVKM. The junction had 12 bases not matched to a gene; V was cut back by 5 bases and J by 9 bases. There are 15 residues in the CDR3. CDR3 sequence: CASSAPHRGSKKLFF. The CDR3, as DNA: TGTGCCAGCAGTGCGCCCCACAGGGGTTCCAAAAAACTGTTTTTT.

The J gene is TRBJ1-5, the V gene TRBV12-3 or TRBV12-4; D remains unclear. This CDR3 comprises 13 residues. Trimming took 7 bases from V and 7 from J, leaving 14 bases between them. CDR3 DNA: TGTGCCAGCAAAACCCGTATGAGCCAGCCCCAGCATTTT. Amino acids: CASKTRMSQPQHF.

The genes are TRBV5-6 and TRBJ2-7; D possibly corresponds to TRBD2 (6 bases). This CDR3 region has 11 residues. The V gene's germline CDR1 is SGHDT and CDR2 YYEEEE. V was clipped by 4 bases and J by 7 bases, with 9 bases between them. CDR3 protein: CASSRGREQYV. The CDR3 DNA reads TGTGCCAGCAGCCGGGGGAGGGAGCAGTACGTC.

The chain employs TRBV11-2 and TRBJ2-7; D remains unclear. The CDR3 contains 15 residues. V was shortened by 5 bases and J by 3 bases, with 17 bases between the two germline ends. Germline CDR1 SGHAT, CDR2 FQNNGV. The CDR3 DNA sequence: TGTGCCAGCAGCCACATAGAGATAGCCCACTACGAGCAGTACTTC. Its protein is CASSHIEIAHYEQYF.

The chain links TRBV29-1 to TRBJ2-3; 9 positions match TRBD1. Germline V gene sequence: CDR1 SQVTM, CDR2 ANQGSEA. The CDR3 contains 13 residues. V dropped 5 bases and J dropped 2; count of bases not matched to a gene: 2. In nucleotides, the CDR3 is TGCAGCGTTCGGGACAGGGACACAGATACGCAGTATTTT. This encodes CSVRDRDTDTQYF.

The chain is built from TRBV29-1 and TRBJ2-4, with D hard to call. CDR3 size: 14 residues. The ends were cut back, 4 bases at V and 3 bases at J, with 13 bases in the middle. Germline CDR1 and CDR2: SQVTM and ANQGSEA. The CDR3 region is CSVGLYPGKNIQYF. The DNA of the CDR3 is TGCAGCGTTGGTTTATATCCGGGCAAAAACATTCAGTACTTC.